The clone carrying this T cell receptor beta chain was counted only a few times. Germline CDR1 SGDLS, CDR2 YYNGEE. The ends lost 0 bases at V and 7 bases at J; junction bases unmatched: 3. This CDR3 region has 13 residues. The data were taken from a study of blood T cell repertoires in COVID-19. Turning to the study itself: Researchers got acute and convalescent COVID-19 samples from the United States, Italy and Spain. PBMCs, B-cell-depleted T cells, or T cells provided the cDNA or gDNA that made up the material.

In the original workflow: It was from reference gene primer amplification that nucleated cell counts were estimated. The protocol was immunoSEQ multiplex PCR, while the TCRdb copy is restricted to in-frame clones and leaves out a portion. The DNA gave D and trimming, while V, J and clone size come from that table. The table lists some 59,000 clones, 90% of them singletons. Sequenced material: peripheral blood. The sequence derives from a man between 45 and 60 years old with acute or convalescent COVID-19. V is TRBV9 and J is TRBJ1-2; 7 nucleotides align to TRBD1. The CDR3 here is CASSVVDRSGYTF. In DNA form, the CDR3 reads TGTGCCAGCAGCGTAGTGGACAGGAGTGGCTACACCTTC.